The clone carrying this T cell receptor (beta chain) was observed a few times. Attachment of unique molecular identifiers was made to individual cDNA molecules. TCRdb reprocessed the 5' RACE reads with MiXCR, giving one entry per CDR3 protein. The sample consists of more than 50,000 distinct CDR3 sequences, more than 13% of them appearing once. This sample is drawn from a study of early T cells in non-severe SARS-CoV-2 infection. The junction had 5 bases not matched to a gene; V was cut back by 2 bases and J by 2 bases. The CDR3 has 16 residues. Germline loops: CDR1 MDHEN, CDR2 SYDVKM. The receptor's source is an adult who was a healthcare worker with PCR-confirmed SARS-CoV-2 infection or an uninfected control (not recorded which). The rearrangement links TRBV28 to TRBJ1-2; 10 bases are a match to TRBD1. The specimen comprised whole blood, sampled at baseline. The CDR3 sequence is CASSLPGQGGNYGYTF. Here the CDR3 DNA reads TGTGCCAGCAGTTTACCAGGACAGGGGGGAAACTATGGCTACACCTTC.